The clone carrying this T cell receptor (beta chain) showed up just once. This sample was taken from a study of shared T cell receptors in the human thymus. Repertoires were generated with immunoSEQ multiplex PCR, while TCRdb's copy carries only in-frame clones and drops some. The table has approximately 400,000 clones, 95% seen once. This CDR3 has 12 residues. In germline, CDR1 is MDHEN, CDR2 SYDVKM. Trimming removed 5 bases at V and 4 bases at J, with 8 bases between. Sequencing was performed on thymocytes. This sequence originates from a human donor. The V and J genes are TRBV28 and TRBJ1-2; D unresolved. CDR3 DNA sequence: TGTGCCAGCAGTCGGAACGCCTATGGCTACACCTTC. This translates into CASSRNAYGYTF.